This T cell receptor beta chain was sequenced in a study of cytomegalovirus exposure and HLA in healthy donors. In the study overall: From donors who were HLA-typed, an early data release held 65 million to 85 million unique TCRs.

Primers: 60 Vbeta forward and 13 Jbeta reverse. Some clones are missing from TCRdb's copy, which holds only in-frame ones; the method was immunoSEQ multiplex PCR. The profile shows some 140,000 clones, roughly 75% of them singletons. Study-level results: It has been reported that TCR beta sequences accurately predicted the HLA-A and HLA-B alleles of most subjects. When analyzed later, a missense DCLRE1C variant was found to be linked to TCR beta V- and J-gene trimming. Among TCR beta chains, those listed as cytomegalovirus-associated numbered about 160.

Concerning this clone: Its antigen is not identified.

Germline V gene sequence: CDR1 MNHNS, CDR2 SASEGT. The CDR3 is 12 residues long. V was trimmed by 8 bases and J by 8 bases, leaving 12 bases between them. The chain uses TRBV6-1 and TRBJ1-4, with D unresolved. This clonotype was obtained from a man aged 25 to 40 in good health. The source material was PBMCs. The CDR3 loop is CASGWSGEKLFF. The CDR3 DNA sequence: TGTGCCAGCGGCTGGTCGGGGGAAAAACTGTTTTTT.